The 12 T cell receptor beta chains below were found in one sample sequenced in a study of blood T cell repertoires in COVID-19. TCRdb's table, derived via immunoSEQ multiplex PCR, lists solely in-frame clones and lacks some. The sample shows approximately 100,000 clones, roughly 92% of them seen only once. Sequencing input: peripheral blood. Every receptor here comes from a man in his 70s with acute or convalescent COVID-19.

V usage is TRBV28 and J usage is TRBJ2-1, with 8 bases fitting TRBD1. J gave up 3 bases and V 4 bases, and 8 bases lay outside the gene matches. The V gene's germline CDR1 is MDHEN and CDR2 SYDVKM. The CDR3 sequence is 16 residues long. This CDR3 reads CASSSLTGANYNEQFF. Written as DNA, the CDR3 is TGTGCCAGCAGTTCCTTGACAGGGGCGAACTACAATGAGCAGTTCTTC.

This rearrangement joins TRBV12-3 or TRBV12-4 to TRBJ1-2; the match to TRBD1 covers 8 bases. V lost 6 bases and J lost 6; bases outside the gene matches: 6. This CDR3 has 13 residues. The CDR3 spells CASSPTGGDGYTF. For the CDR3, the DNA is TGTGCCAGCAGCCCAACAGGGGGTGATGGCTACACCTTC.

The sample holds one count of this clone. Here the CDR3 DNA reads TGTGCCAGTCAGGTGGCTGGGGCCAACGTCCTGACTTTC. Amino acid sequence: CASQVAGANVLTF. The chain couples TRBV19 to TRBJ2-6; D gene unclear. Trimming stripped 8 bases from V and 2 bases from J, with 7 bases between. There are 13 residues in the CDR3. Germline V gene lookup returns CDR1 LNHDA and CDR2 SQIVND (reference sequence).

The rearrangement joins TRBV10-3 to TRBJ2-6, with TRBD1 as a possible D gene (5 bases). V shed 3 bases and J shed 4 bases, with 13 bases lying between them. This CDR3 contains 16 residues. Germline lookup yields CDR1 ENHRY and CDR2 SYGVKD. The CDR3 spells CAISDRGAAGANVLTF. The CDR3 region has the DNA TGTGCCATCAGTGATAGGGGCGCAGCCGGGGCCAACGTCCTGACTTTC.

The V call is TRBV28, the J call TRBJ2-5, with D perhaps TRBD1 (5 bases). Trimming removed 5 bases at V and 4 bases at J, with 17 bases between. This CDR3 is 15 amino acids long. CDR1 is MDHEN, CDR2 SYDVKM, per germline. CDR3 sequence: CASSGALLIVETQYF. As DNA, the CDR3 is TGTGCCAGCAGTGGGGCCCTTTTAATAGTAGAGACCCAGTACTTC.

About this clone itself: Different DNA sequences within this sample yield the same CDR3. The chain carries TRBV5-1 and TRBJ1-2; D unresolved. Trimming stripped 0 bases from V and 5 bases from J, with 5 bases between. Germline-derived CDR1 and CDR2 are SGHRS and YFSETQ. The CDR3 is 12 residues long. The CDR3 reads CASSLGGYGYTF. The CDR3 nucleotides are TGCGCCAGCAGCTTGGGCGGATATGGCTACACCTTC.

The chain joins TRBV18 to TRBJ2-2; D is possibly TRBD1 (6 bases). Germline loops: CDR1 KGHSH, CDR2 LQKENI. The CDR3 spans 17 residues. V was clipped by 2 bases and J by 2 bases, with 15 bases between them. The CDR3 loop reads CASSPGGQSINTGELFF. CDR3 sequence (DNA): TGTGCCAGCTCACCAGGGGGACAAAGCATAAACACCGGGGAGCTGTTTTTT.

To note about this clone: The junction does not match germline at one end; this may be a read error. The CDR3 sequence is CSVGQGGQQPQHF. In DNA form, the CDR3 reads TGCAGTGTTGGACAGGGCGGGCAGCAGCCCCAGCATTTT. The chain uses TRBV29-1 and TRBJ1-5; TRBD1 matches at 8 bases. The CDR3 runs to 13 residues. Germline CDR1 SQVTM, CDR2 ANQGSEA.

The genes are TRBV28 and TRBJ1-1, with TRBD1 matching over 7 bases. V lost 8 bases to trimming and J lost 11 bases; unmatched junction nucleotides: 11. Germline assignment: CDR1 MDHEN and CDR2 SYDVKM. CDR3 size: 12 residues. CDR3 sequence (DNA): TGTGCCAGCTCCAGGGGGGCAGAGAGCGCTTTCTTT. As protein: CASSRGAESAFF.

V and J are TRBV18 and TRBJ2-7; tentatively, D is TRBD1 (5 bases). The V end was cut by 2 bases, the J end by 7 bases, with 18 bases between. There are 15 residues in the CDR3. Germline V gene sequence: CDR1 KGHSH, CDR2 LQKENI. CDR3 DNA: TGTGCCAGCTCACCAACAGGACCTCCCCTGGGTGAGCAGTACTTC. It is translated as CASSPTGPPLGEQYF. The full variable domain, in which reference TRBV18 and TRBJ2-7 provide the parts outside the CDR3, is NAGVMQNPRHLVRRRGQEARLRCSPMKGHSHVYWYRQLPEEGLKFMVYLQKENIIDESGMPKERFSAEFPKEGPSILRIQQVVRGDSAAYFCASSPTGPPLGEQYFGPGTRLTVT.

This clone was detected only once. The chain is built from TRBV20-1 and TRBJ2-7; 7 positions agree with TRBD2. V gave up 4 bases and J gave up 3 bases; unmatched junction bases: 0. The CDR3 totals 11 residues. The germline gives CDR1 DFQATT, CDR2 SNEGSKA (reference sequence). In nucleotides, the CDR3 is TGCAGTGCTAAGCGGGACTACGAGCAGTACTTC. Translated, it gives CSAKRDYEQYF.

V is TRBV4-2 and J is TRBJ2-3; D unclear. The CDR3 loop spans 12 amino acids. The germline V gene has CDR1 LGHNA and CDR2 YNFKEQ. V shed 5 bases and J shed 4 bases, with 7 bases lying between them. The CDR3 here is CASSLPADTQYF. The CDR3 nucleotides are TGTGCCAGCAGCTTACCGGCAGATACGCAGTATTTT.